This T cell receptor (beta chain) was captured by sequencing in a study of blood T cell repertoires in COVID-19. The wider study: COVID-19 samples collected from the United States, Italy and Spain covered acute and convalescent phases. Sources were T cells, B-cell-depleted T cells, or PBMCs; the material itself was cDNA or gDNA.

As originally analysed: Amplification of reference gene primers was used by the study to estimate nucleated cell counts. Only in-frame clones appear in the TCRdb table, and some are missing; sequencing was by immunoSEQ multiplex PCR. V and J calls and clone size are copied from that table; D and trimming were computed from the DNA. The data hold 300,000 to 350,000 clones, with approximately 90% observed a single time. Enrolment of Seattle patients took place during active infection, and they were followed longitudinally. This clone was detected only a few times. This CDR3 has 11 amino acids. Germline lookup yields CDR1 SGHDT and CDR2 YYEEEE. V shed 1 base and J shed 11 bases, with 9 bases lying between them.

This chain joins TRBV5-6 and TRBJ1-2; the D is unclear. Sample: peripheral blood. This sequence was found in a woman aged 60 to 75 with COVID-19, enrolled during active disease. The DNA of the CDR3 is TGTGCCAGCAGCTTGCGGGATCGGTACACCTTC. Translating it yields CASSLRDRYTF.